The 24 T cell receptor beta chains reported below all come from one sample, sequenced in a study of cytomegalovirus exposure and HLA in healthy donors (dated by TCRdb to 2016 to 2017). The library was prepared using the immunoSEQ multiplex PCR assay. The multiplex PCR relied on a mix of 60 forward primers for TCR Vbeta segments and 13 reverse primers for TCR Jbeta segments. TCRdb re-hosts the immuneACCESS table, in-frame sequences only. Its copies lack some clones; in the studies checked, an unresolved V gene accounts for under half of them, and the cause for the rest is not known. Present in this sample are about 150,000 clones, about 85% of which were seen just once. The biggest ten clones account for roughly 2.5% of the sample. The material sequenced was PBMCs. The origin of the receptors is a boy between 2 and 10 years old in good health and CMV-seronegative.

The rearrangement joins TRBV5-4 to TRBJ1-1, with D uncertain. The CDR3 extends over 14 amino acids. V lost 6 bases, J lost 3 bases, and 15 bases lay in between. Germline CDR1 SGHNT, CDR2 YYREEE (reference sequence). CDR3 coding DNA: TGTGCCAGCACCTTATCGGGAGCGGACACTGAAGCTTTCTTT. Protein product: CASTLSGADTEAFF. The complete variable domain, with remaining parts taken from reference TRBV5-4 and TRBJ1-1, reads ETGVTQSPTHLIKTRGQQVTLRCSSQSGHNTVSWYQQALGQGPQFIFQYYREEENGRGNFPPRFSGLQFPNYSSELNVNALELDDSALYLCASTLSGADTEAFFGQGTRLTVV.

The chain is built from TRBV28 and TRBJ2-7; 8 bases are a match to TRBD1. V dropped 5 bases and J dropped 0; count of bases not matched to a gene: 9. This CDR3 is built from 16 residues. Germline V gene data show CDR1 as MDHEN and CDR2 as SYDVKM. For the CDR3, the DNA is TGTGCCAGCAGTGCCAACCGGGGACAGGCCTCCTACGAGCAGTACTTC. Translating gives CASSANRGQASYEQYF. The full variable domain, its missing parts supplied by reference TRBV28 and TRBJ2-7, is DVKVTQSSRYLVKRTGEKVFLECVQDMDHENMFWYRQDPGLGLRLIYFSYDVKMKEKGDIPEGYSVSREKKERFSLILESASTNQTSMYLCASSANRGQASYEQYFGPGTRLTVT.

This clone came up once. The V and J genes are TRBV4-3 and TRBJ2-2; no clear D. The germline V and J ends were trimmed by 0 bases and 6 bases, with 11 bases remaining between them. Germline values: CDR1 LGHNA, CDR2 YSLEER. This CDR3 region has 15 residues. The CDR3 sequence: CASSQDWPLAGELFF. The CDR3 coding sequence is TGCGCCAGCAGCCAAGATTGGCCCCTGGCCGGGGAGCTGTTTTTT.

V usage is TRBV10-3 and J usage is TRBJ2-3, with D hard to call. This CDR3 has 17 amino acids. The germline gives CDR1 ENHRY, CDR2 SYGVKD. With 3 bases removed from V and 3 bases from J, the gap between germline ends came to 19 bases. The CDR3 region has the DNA TGTGCCATCAGTGATCCTAAACCGGGTCGAAATACAGATACGCAGTATTTT. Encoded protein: CAISDPKPGRNTDTQYF.

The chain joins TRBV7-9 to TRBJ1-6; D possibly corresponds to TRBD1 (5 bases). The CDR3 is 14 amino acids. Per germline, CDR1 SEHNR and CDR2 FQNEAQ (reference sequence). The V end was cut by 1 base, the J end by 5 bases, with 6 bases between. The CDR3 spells CASSLVGDNSPLHF. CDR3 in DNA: TGTGCCAGCAGCTTAGTAGGGGATAATTCACCCCTCCACTTT.

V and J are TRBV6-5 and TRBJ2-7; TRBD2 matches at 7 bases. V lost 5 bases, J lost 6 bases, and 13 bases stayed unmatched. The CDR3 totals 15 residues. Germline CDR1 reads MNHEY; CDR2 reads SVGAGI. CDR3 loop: CASSTPGRGKIEQYF. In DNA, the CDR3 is TGTGCCAGCAGTACCCCGGGGAGGGGTAAGATCGAGCAGTACTTC.

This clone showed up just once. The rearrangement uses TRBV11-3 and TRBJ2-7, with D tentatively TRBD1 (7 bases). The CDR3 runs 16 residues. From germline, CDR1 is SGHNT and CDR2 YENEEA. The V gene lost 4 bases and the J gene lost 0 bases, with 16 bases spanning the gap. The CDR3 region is CASSWRGTESSYEQYF. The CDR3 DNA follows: TGTGCCAGCAGCTGGAGGGGGACAGAGAGCTCCTACGAGCAGTACTTC.

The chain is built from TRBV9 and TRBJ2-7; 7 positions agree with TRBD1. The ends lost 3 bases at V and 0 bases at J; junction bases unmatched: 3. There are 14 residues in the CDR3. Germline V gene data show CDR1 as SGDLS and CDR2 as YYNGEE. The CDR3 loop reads CASSAGTVSYEQYF. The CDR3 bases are TGTGCCAGCAGCGCTGGGACAGTCTCCTACGAGCAGTACTTC.

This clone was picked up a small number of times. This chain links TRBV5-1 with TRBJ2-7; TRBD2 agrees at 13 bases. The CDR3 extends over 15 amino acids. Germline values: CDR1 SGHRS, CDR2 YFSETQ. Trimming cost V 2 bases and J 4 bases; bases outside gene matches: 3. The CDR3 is CASSFGLAGAYEQYF. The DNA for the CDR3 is TGCGCCAGCAGCTTTGGACTAGCGGGAGCATACGAGCAGTACTTC.

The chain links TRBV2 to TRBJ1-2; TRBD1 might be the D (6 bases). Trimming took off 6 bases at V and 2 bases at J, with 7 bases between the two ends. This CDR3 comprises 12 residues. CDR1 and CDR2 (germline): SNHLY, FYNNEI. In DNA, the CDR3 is TGTGCCAGCAGAGGACAGAACTATGGCTACACCTTC. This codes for CASRGQNYGYTF.

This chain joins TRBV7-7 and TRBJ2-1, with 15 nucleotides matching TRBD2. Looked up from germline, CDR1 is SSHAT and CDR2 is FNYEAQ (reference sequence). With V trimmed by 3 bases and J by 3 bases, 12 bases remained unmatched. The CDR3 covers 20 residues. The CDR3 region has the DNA TGTGCCAGCAGCTTTGAACCCGGGACTAGCGGGAGGACGTACTACAATGAGCAGTTCTTC. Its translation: CASSFEPGTSGRTYYNEQFF.

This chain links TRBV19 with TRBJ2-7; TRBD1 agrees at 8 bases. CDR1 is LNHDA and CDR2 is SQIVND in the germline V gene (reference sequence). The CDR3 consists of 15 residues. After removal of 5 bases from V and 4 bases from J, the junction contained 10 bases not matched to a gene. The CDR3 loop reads CASSRTGTGLYEQYF. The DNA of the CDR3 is TGTGCCAGTAGTCGAACCGGGACAGGACTTTACGAGCAGTACTTC. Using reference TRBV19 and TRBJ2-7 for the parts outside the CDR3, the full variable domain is DGGITQSPKYLFRKEGQNVTLSCEQNLNHDAMYWYRQDPGQGLRLIYYSQIVNDFQKGDIAEGYSVSREKKESFPLTVTSAQKNPTAFYLCASSRTGTGLYEQYFGPGTRLTVT.

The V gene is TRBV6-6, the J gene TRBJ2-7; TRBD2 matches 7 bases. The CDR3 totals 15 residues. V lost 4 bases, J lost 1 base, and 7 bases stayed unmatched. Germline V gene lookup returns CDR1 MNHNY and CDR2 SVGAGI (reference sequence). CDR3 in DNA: TGTGCCAGCAGTTCGACACGGGAGGTGTCCTACGAGCAGTACTTC. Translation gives CASSSTREVSYEQYF.

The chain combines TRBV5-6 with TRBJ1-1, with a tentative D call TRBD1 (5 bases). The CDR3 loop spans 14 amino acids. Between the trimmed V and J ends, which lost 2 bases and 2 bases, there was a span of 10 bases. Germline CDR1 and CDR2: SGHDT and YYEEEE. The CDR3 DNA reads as TGTGCCAGCAGCTTAGACAGTATCAACACTGAAGCTTTCTTT. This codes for CASSLDSINTEAFF.

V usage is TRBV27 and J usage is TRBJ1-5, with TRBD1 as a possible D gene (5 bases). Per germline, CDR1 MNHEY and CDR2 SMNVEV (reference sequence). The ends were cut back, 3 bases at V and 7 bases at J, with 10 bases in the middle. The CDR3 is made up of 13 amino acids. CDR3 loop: CASSLFRGQPQHF. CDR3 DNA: TGTGCCAGCAGTTTGTTTCGGGGGCAGCCCCAGCATTTT.

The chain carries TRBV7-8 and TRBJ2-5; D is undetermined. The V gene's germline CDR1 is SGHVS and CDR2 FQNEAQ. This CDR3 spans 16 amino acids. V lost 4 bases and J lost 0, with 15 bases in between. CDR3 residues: CASSSSRLRYQETQYF. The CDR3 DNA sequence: TGTGCCAGCAGCTCTTCTAGGTTAAGGTACCAAGAGACCCAGTACTTC.

The CDR3 here is CASSLTGGKVNGYTF. The CDR3 DNA follows: TGTGCCAGCAGCTTAACAGGGGGCAAAGTGAATGGCTACACCTTC. The chain is built from TRBV7-3 and TRBJ1-2, with 7 bases matching TRBD1. This CDR3 has 15 amino acids. Germline V gene sequence: CDR1 SGHTA, CDR2 FQGTGA. The trim removed 0 bases at V and 6 bases at J, leaving 7 bases unmatched.

The DNA for the CDR3 is TGCAGTGTACTCCCGAACACTGAAGCTTTCTTT. Protein product: CSVLPNTEAFF. The J gene is TRBJ1-1, the V gene TRBV20-1; D uncertain. The CDR3 has 11 amino acids. Germline CDR1 is DFQATT and CDR2 is SNEGSKA (reference sequence). V was cut by 7 bases and J by 1 base, with 7 bases left in between.

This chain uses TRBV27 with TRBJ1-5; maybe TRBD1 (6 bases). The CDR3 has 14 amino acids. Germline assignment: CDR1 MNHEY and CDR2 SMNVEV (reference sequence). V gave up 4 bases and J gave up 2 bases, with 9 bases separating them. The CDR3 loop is CASSSGHRNQPQHF. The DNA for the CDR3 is TGTGCCAGCAGTTCGGGACATCGCAATCAGCCCCAGCATTTT.

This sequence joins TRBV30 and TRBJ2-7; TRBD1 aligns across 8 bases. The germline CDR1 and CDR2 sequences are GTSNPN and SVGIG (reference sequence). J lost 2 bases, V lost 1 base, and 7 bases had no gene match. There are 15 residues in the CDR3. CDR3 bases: TGTGCCTGGAGTGGAGGGACAGGACCAACCTACGAGCAGTACTTC. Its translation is CAWSGGTGPTYEQYF.

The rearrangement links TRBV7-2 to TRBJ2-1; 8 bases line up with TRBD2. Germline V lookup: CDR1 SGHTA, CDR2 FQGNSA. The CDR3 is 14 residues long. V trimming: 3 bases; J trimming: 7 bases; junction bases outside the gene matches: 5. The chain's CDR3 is CASSLYSGGNEQFF. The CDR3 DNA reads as TGTGCCAGCAGCTTGTACTCGGGGGGGAATGAGCAGTTCTTC.

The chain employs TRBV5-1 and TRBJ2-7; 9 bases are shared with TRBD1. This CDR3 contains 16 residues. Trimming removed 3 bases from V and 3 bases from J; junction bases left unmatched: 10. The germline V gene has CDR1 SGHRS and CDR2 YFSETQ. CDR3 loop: CASSSRSRTGDYEQYF. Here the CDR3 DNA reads TGCGCCAGCAGCTCCCGATCGAGGACAGGGGACTACGAGCAGTACTTC.

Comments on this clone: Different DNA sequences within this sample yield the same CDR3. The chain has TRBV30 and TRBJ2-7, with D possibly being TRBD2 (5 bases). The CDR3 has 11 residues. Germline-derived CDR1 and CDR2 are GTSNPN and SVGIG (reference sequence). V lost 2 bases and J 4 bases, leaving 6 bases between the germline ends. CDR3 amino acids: CAWSRGYEQYF. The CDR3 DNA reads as TGTGCCTGGAGTAGAGGGTACGAGCAGTACTTC.

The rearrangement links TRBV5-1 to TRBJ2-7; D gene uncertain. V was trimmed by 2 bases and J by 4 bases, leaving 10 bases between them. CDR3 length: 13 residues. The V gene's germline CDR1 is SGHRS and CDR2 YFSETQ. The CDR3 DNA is TGCGCCAGCAGCTTCGGTCTAAAGTACGAGCAGTACTTC. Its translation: CASSFGLKYEQYF. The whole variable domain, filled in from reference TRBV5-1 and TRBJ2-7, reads KAGVTQTPRYLIKTRGQQVTLSCSPISGHRSVSWYQQTPGQGLQFLFEYFSETQRNKGNFPGRFSGRQFSNSRSEMNVSTLELGDSALYLCASSFGLKYEQYFGPGTRLTVT.